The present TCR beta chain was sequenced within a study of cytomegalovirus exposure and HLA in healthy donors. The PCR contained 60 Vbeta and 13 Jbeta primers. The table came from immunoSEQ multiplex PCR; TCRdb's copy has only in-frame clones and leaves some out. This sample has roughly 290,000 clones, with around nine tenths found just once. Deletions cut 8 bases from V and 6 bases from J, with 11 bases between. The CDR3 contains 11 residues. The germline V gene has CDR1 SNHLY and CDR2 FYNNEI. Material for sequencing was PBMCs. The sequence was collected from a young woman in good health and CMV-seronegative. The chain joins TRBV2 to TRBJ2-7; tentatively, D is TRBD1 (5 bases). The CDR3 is CASSREGEQYF. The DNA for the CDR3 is TGTGCCAGCTCCAGGGAAGGCGAGCAGTACTTC.